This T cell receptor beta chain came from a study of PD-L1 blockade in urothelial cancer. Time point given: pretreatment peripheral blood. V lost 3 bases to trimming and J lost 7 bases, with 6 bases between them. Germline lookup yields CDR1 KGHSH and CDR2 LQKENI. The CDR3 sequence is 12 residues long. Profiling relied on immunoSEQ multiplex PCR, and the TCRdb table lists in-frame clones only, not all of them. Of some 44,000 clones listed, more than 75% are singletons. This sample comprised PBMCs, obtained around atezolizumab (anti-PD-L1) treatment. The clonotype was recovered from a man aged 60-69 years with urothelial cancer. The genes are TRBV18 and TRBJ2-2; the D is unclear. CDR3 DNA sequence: TGTGCCAGCTCACCCGGTCTCGGGGAGCTGTTTTTT. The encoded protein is CASSPGLGELFF.